The sequence of this T cell receptor beta chain was determined in a study of T cell responses to AZD1222 COVID-19 vaccine. Whole-study context: Researchers grouped second doses given at about 4 or about 12 weeks into one pool.

The study's findings and limits: Two AZD1222 doses significantly raised spike-specific TCR breadth and depth over controls. The reported proportion of spike-specific TCRs targeting unmutated variant regions was nearly half. Researchers took repertoire samples only after the peak T cell response had come.

The CDR3 is made up of 13 amino acids. Germline loops: CDR1 GTSNPN, CDR2 SVGIG (reference sequence). Trimming removed 3 bases at V and 0 bases at J, with 3 bases between. This clone has just one count. The antigen is undetermined. Using immunoSEQ multiplex PCR, the repertoire was profiled, and TCRdb retains in-frame clones only, with some absent. The sample yields roughly 110,000 clones, 80% to 90% seen once. The TCR comes from an adult in good health. Sample: peripheral blood, taken on day 0 of AZD1222 vaccination. The chain links TRBV30 to TRBJ2-6; D gene ambiguous. The CDR3 DNA is TGTGCCTGGAGGCTCTCTGGGGCCAACGTCCTGACTTTC. Translation: CAWRLSGANVLTF.